This T cell receptor (beta chain) was profiled in a study of T cell changes during pregnancy in multiple sclerosis. The CDR3 sequence is 14 residues long. In germline, CDR1 is SGHRS, CDR2 YFSETQ. The V gene end was trimmed by 2 bases and the J gene end by 3 bases; junction bases not matched to a gene: 3. The table came from immunoSEQ multiplex PCR; TCRdb's copy has only in-frame clones and leaves some out. The sample carries about 41,000 clones, approximately 91% recorded once. The sequence was collected from a female donor with multiple sclerosis, enrolled in a pregnancy study. The rearrangement joins TRBV5-1 to TRBJ2-7; the match to TRBD1 covers 9 bases. Here the sequenced sample was CD8+ T cells from peripheral blood mononuclear cells, taken in the third trimester of pregnancy. CDR3 nucleotide sequence: TGCGCCAGCAGCTTTGAGACAGGGGGCTACGAGCAGTACTTC. This encodes CASSFETGGYEQYF.